A single sample gave rise to the 24 T cell receptor beta chains below, sequenced in a study of T cells after yellow fever vaccination. MiXCR was run by TCRdb on the 5' RACE reads, yielding one entry per CDR3 protein. This sample carries around 100,000 distinct CDR3 sequences, approximately 8.4% of them seen once, and the ten largest clones take less than 30%. The source was CD8+ T cells sorted from PBMCs, collected 45 days after the yellow fever booster vaccination. These receptors were collected from a man younger than 45 who received the YFV17D yellow fever vaccine.

This clonotype has more than one count but fewer than ten. The J gene is TRBJ2-1, the V gene TRBV4-3, with 7 bases matching TRBD1. V trimming: 3 bases; J trimming: 6 bases; junction bases outside the gene matches: 2. CDR1 and CDR2 (germline): LGHNA, YSLEER. The CDR3 loop spans 13 amino acids. CDR3 sequence: CASSHPGGNEQFF. CDR3 nucleotide sequence: TGCGCCAGCAGCCACCCAGGGGGCAATGAGCAGTTCTTC.

This sequence joins TRBV20-1 and TRBJ2-3; 13 bases are shared with TRBD2. The CDR3 spans 18 residues. Losses at the gene ends were 0 bases for V and 4 bases for J; bases not matched to a gene: 10. CDR1 and CDR2 from the germline V gene are DFQATT and SNEGSKA (reference sequence). CDR3 nucleotides: TGCAGTGCTAGAGACCGACCCCCGGGACTAGCGGGACCAGATACGCAGTATTTT. Protein product: CSARDRPPGLAGPDTQYF.

At least ten counts were recorded for this clonotype. The junction differs from germline at one of its ends, possibly a read error. V usage is TRBV7-9 and J usage is TRBJ2-5; D not certain. Germline CDR1 reads SEHNR; CDR2 reads FQNEAQ (reference sequence). This CDR3 contains 11 residues. Written as DNA, the CDR3 is TGTGCCAGCAGCTCCAGAGAGACCCGGTACTTC. Amino acids: CASSSRETRYF.

The sample holds many counts of this clonotype. V gene TRBV7-9 combines with J gene TRBJ2-1; TRBD2 agrees at 9 bases. This CDR3 has 14 amino acids. Germline CDR1 and CDR2: SEHNR and FQNEAQ (reference sequence). With V trimmed by 5 bases and J by 5 bases, 4 bases remained unmatched. CDR3 region: CASSTTSGNNEQFF. CDR3 coding DNA: TGTGCCAGCAGCACGACTAGCGGAAACAATGAGCAGTTCTTC.

This clonotype was seen a few times. The chain combines TRBV28 with TRBJ1-5; D not resolved. V gave up 1 base and J gave up 0 bases, with 13 bases separating them. Germline-derived CDR1 and CDR2 are MDHEN and SYDVKM. This CDR3 comprises 17 residues. CDR3 in DNA: TGTGCCAGCAGTTTATATTCCCAGATTTATAGCAATCAGCCCCAGCATTTT. Amino acid sequence: CASSLYSQIYSNQPQHF. The full variable domain, with the rest looked up from reference TRBV28 and TRBJ1-5, is DVKVTQSSRYLVKRTGEKVFLECVQDMDHENMFWYRQDPGLGLRLIYFSYDVKMKEKGDIPEGYSVSREKKERFSLILESASTNQTSMYLCASSLYSQIYSNQPQHFGDGTRLSIL.

This clonotype was recorded a few times. Written as DNA, the CDR3 is TGTGCCAGCTCGCGACTCGAATCCCCCGGCGAGCAGTACTTC. Protein product: CASSRLESPGEQYF. The chain uses TRBV18 and TRBJ2-7; D call uncertain. Looked up from germline, CDR1 is KGHSH and CDR2 is LQKENI. The CDR3 is made up of 14 amino acids. Trimming left V 6 bases short and J 6 bases short, with 18 bases between.

This clonotype was detected only a few times. The V gene is TRBV10-2, the J gene TRBJ2-3; a possible D gene is TRBD2 (5 bases). The CDR3 extends over 13 amino acids. CDR1 WSHSY and CDR2 SAAADI come from the germline V gene. V was trimmed by 6 bases and J by 0 bases, leaving 7 bases between them. DNA of the CDR3: TGCGCCAGCAGGGAGGCTAGCACAGATACGCAGTATTTT. Translated: CASREASTDTQYF.

On this clonotype itself: This may be a read error: a much more frequent sequence differs by one nucleotide. This chain joins TRBV5-6 and TRBJ1-5, with no clear D. CDR3 length: 14 residues. From germline, CDR1 is SGHDT and CDR2 YYEEEE. V lost 2 bases, J lost 0 bases, and 6 bases lay in between. CDR3 bases: TGTGCCAGCAGCTTACAGAGTAGCAATCAGCCCCAGCATTTT. It encodes CASSLQSSNQPQHF.

This clonotype has at least ten counts. The rearrangement links TRBV18 to TRBJ2-1; 9 nucleotides agree with TRBD2. The germline V gene encodes CDR1 KGHSH and CDR2 LQKENI. CDR3 length equals 16 residues. The ends lost 5 bases at V and 2 bases at J; junction bases unmatched: 7. Here the CDR3 DNA reads TGTGCCAGCTCAAGAGAAGGCGGGAGGGCCTACAATGAGCAGTTCTTC. Encoded protein: CASSREGGRAYNEQFF.

Worth noting for this clonotype: A single base separates this from a much larger clone, so it may be a read error. The rearrangement uses TRBV29-1 and TRBJ2-1; 7 bases agree with TRBD2. Per the germline V gene, CDR1 is SQVTM and CDR2 is ANQGSEA. The length of the CDR3 is 13 residues. Trimming removed 1 base from V and 7 bases from J; junction bases left unmatched: 4. The CDR3 coding sequence is TGCAGCGTTGAAGGTACTAGCGAGAATGAGCAGTTCTTC. Translating gives CSVEGTSENEQFF.

This clonotype was seen many times. The chain recombines TRBV10-3 with TRBJ2-7; no reliable D call. The CDR3 length is 13 residues. The V gene lost 2 bases and the J gene lost 0 bases, with 5 bases spanning the gap. CDR1 and CDR2 (germline): ENHRY, SYGVKD. The CDR3 spells CAISEASSYEQYF. Written as DNA, the CDR3 is TGTGCCATCAGTGAGGCAAGCTCCTACGAGCAGTACTTC.

This clonotype was observed many times. V gene TRBV7-9 combines with J gene TRBJ2-7; 7 nucleotides agree with TRBD1. The CDR3 has 14 amino acids. V dropped 5 bases and J dropped 4; count of bases not matched to a gene: 8. Germline V lookup: CDR1 SEHNR, CDR2 FQNEAQ (reference sequence). This CDR3 is CASSKGTDLYEQYF. CDR3 bases: TGTGCCAGCAGCAAAGGGACAGACCTATACGAGCAGTACTTC.

This clonotype was seen ten or more times. This chain joins TRBV25-1 and TRBJ2-3; possibly TRBD1 or TRBD2 for D (6 bases each). The CDR3 has 16 residues. V dropped 0 bases and J dropped 2 bases, with 12 bases sitting between them. The germline gives CDR1 MGHDK, CDR2 SYGVNS. CDR3 coding DNA: TGTGCCAGCAGTGAATATTGGCGGGACAACACAGATACGCAGTATTTT. This sequence encodes CASSEYWRDNTDTQYF.

This clonotype has ten or more counts. J is TRBJ2-2 and V is TRBV12-3 or TRBV12-4; D is uncertain. The CDR3 covers 13 residues. V gave up 4 bases and J gave up 7 bases, with 10 bases separating them. The CDR3 coding sequence is TGTGCCAGCAGTTCGGCCCTTGTCGGGGAGCTGTTTTTT. This codes for CASSSALVGELFF.

The chain couples TRBV4-3 to TRBJ2-7; TRBD2 is a possible D gene (6 bases). There are 15 residues in the CDR3. Germline loops: CDR1 LGHNA, CDR2 YSLEER. Deletions cut 2 bases from V and 2 bases from J, with 13 bases between. The CDR3 loop reads CASSQLRGLPYEQYF. The CDR3, as DNA: TGCGCCAGCAGCCAACTGCGGGGTCTTCCCTACGAGCAGTACTTC.

This clonotype turned up a few times. This chain connects TRBV4-3 to TRBJ2-1, with TRBD2 matching 7 bases. The V gene's germline CDR1 is LGHNA and CDR2 YSLEER. The ends lost 2 bases at V and 1 base at J; junction bases unmatched: 2. The CDR3 spans 15 residues. The chain's CDR3 is CASSQPAGSYNEQFF. CDR3 sequence (DNA): TGCGCCAGCAGCCAACCAGCGGGGTCCTACAATGAGCAGTTCTTC.

This clonotype was counted ten times or more. The V and J genes are TRBV2 and TRBJ2-7, with D possibly being TRBD1 (6 bases). Trimming stripped 7 bases from V and 4 bases from J, with 14 bases between. This CDR3 is 13 amino acids long. The V gene's germline CDR1 is SNHLY and CDR2 FYNNEI. DNA for the CDR3: TGTGCCAGCATGGTGCTCCAGGGGTACGAGCAGTACTTC. Translated: CASMVLQGYEQYF.

This clonotype was counted at least ten times. The chain carries TRBV27 and TRBJ2-7, with 9 bases lining up with TRBD1. This CDR3 comprises 15 residues. J lost 2 bases, V lost 6 bases, and 8 bases had no gene match. Per the germline V gene, CDR1 is MNHEY and CDR2 is SMNVEV (reference sequence). The CDR3 protein is CASRLTGTGPYEQYF. CDR3 nucleotides: TGTGCCAGCAGACTAACCGGGACAGGGCCCTACGAGCAGTACTTC.

V and J are TRBV3-1 and TRBJ2-7; 9 nucleotides line up with TRBD2. CDR3 size: 16 residues. J lost 6 bases, V lost 6 bases, and 15 bases had no gene match. Germline values: CDR1 LGHDT, CDR2 YNNKEL (reference sequence). The CDR3 sequence is CASSPSIAGESGEQYF. The CDR3 nucleotides are TGTGCCAGCAGTCCCTCTATAGCGGGAGAGTCGGGCGAGCAGTACTTC.

This clonotype was seen ten or more times. The J gene is TRBJ2-2, the V gene TRBV20-1; 9 positions agree with TRBD2. J lost 5 bases, V lost 1 base, and 5 bases had no gene match. The CDR3 has 15 amino acids. CDR1 DFQATT and CDR2 SNEGSKA come from the germline V gene (reference sequence). The CDR3 nucleotides are TGCAGTGCTAGAGTGGTAGCGGGAGAGACCGGGGAGCTGTTTTTT. It yields the protein CSARVVAGETGELFF.

In this sample, this clonotype turned up many times. The V gene is TRBV11-2, the J gene TRBJ2-4; 10 bases are a match to TRBD2. Germline-derived CDR1 and CDR2 are SGHAT and FQNNGV. After removal of 2 bases from V and 0 bases from J, the junction contained 10 bases not matched to a gene. The CDR3 length is 19 residues. In DNA, the CDR3 is TGTGCCAGCAGCTTATTTGTAGCGGGAGGCTTCGGAGCCAAAAACATTCAGTACTTC. Its protein is CASSLFVAGGFGAKNIQYF.

This clonotype was counted at least ten times. V is TRBV18 and J is TRBJ2-1; no clear D gene. The CDR3 covers 11 residues. Trimming removed 6 bases from V and 5 bases from J, with 5 bases in between. Germline values: CDR1 KGHSH, CDR2 LQKENI. This chain's CDR3 is CASSWDNEQFF. CDR3 nucleotide sequence: TGTGCCAGCTCTTGGGACAATGAGCAGTTCTTC.

This clonotype was seen a few times. The chain combines TRBV25-1 with TRBJ1-4; D is possibly TRBD1 (6 bases). V was cut by 6 bases and J by 8 bases, with 13 bases left in between. Germline CDR1 and CDR2: MGHDK and SYGVNS. This CDR3 is built from 13 residues. CDR3 sequence reads: CASSGGAREKLFF. Written as DNA, the CDR3 is TGTGCCAGCAGCGGGGGGGCGAGGGAAAAACTGTTTTTT.

This clonotype came up many times. CDR3 DNA sequence: TGTGCCAGCAGACCCGGGACAGGGAAGTTCTTC. Translating gives CASRPGTGKFF. The rearrangement joins TRBV21-1 to TRBJ2-1; TRBD1 is the table's D call, not checked against the DNA. TRBV21-1 is tagged as a pseudogene. The length of the CDR3 is 11 residues.